Ten or more counts support the clone carrying this T cell receptor (beta chain). Trimming stripped 6 bases from V and 5 bases from J, with 17 bases between. Germline CDR1 reads DFQATT; CDR2 reads SNEGSKA (reference sequence). CDR3 size: 14 residues. From the RT-PCR reads, TCRdb called clonotypes with MiXCR, one entry per CDR3 protein. The sample lists about 700,000 distinct CDR3 sequences; 11% to 15% were seen once. The chain uses TRBV20-1 and TRBJ1-5; the D gene is possibly TRBD1 (5 bases). Sequences were obtained from memory CD4+ T cells from blood. The TCR sequence derives from a female donor in good health, serving as a healthy control. CDR3 in amino acids: CSANDGTLDQPQHF. The DNA for the CDR3 is TGCAGTGCAAACGACGGGACTCTTGATCAGCCCCAGCATTTT.